This TCR beta chain was observed in a study of cytomegalovirus exposure and HLA in healthy donors. Study in general: Across around 400 genotyped donors, just over 80% landed in the Caucasian-associated ancestry cluster.

The PCR was carried out with 60 Vbeta primers and 13 Jbeta primers. Produced via immunoSEQ multiplex PCR; TCRdb's table is partial and in-frame only. Of roughly 200,000 clones in the sample, roughly 78% were seen once. The clonotype comes from a woman younger than 45 in good health and CMV-seropositive. Sequenced: PBMCs.

The CDR3 sequence: CASSQAPYESNEKLFF. CDR3 in DNA: TGTGCCAGCAGTCAGGCGCCCTACGAGTCTAATGAAAAACTGTTTTTT. This sequence joins TRBV28 and TRBJ1-4; no clear D gene. The V end was cut by 5 bases, the J end by 3 bases, with 16 bases between. The CDR3 loop spans 16 amino acids. CDR1 and CDR2 from the germline V gene are MDHEN and SYDVKM.